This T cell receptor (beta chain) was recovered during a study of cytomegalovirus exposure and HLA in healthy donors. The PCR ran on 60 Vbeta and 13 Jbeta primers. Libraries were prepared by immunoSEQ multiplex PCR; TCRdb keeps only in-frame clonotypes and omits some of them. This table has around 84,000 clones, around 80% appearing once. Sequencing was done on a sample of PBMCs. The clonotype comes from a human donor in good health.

The CDR3 region is CASSRTSGNTIYF. The CDR3 nucleotides are TGTGCCAGTAGTCGTACTTCTGGAAACACCATATATTTT. V gene TRBV19 combines with J gene TRBJ1-3; the D is unclear. V lost 5 bases, J lost 1 base, and 6 bases lay in between. Germline CDR1 and CDR2: LNHDA and SQIVND (reference sequence). The CDR3 extends over 13 amino acids.